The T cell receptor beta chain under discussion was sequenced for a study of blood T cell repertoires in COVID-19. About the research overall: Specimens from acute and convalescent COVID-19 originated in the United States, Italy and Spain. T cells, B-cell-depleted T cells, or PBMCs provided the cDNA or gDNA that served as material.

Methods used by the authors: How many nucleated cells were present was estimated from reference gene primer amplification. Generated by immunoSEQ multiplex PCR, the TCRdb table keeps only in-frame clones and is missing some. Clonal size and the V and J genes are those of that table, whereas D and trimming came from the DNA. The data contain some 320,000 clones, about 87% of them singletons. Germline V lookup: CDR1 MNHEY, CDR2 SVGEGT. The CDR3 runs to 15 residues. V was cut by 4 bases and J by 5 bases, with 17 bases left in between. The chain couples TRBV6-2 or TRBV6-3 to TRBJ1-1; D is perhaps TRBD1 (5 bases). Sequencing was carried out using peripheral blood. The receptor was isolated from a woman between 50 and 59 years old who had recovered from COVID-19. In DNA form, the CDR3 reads TGTGCCAGCAGTTTGGGGCATGCTCCTTGGACTGAAGCTTTCTTT. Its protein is CASSLGHAPWTEAFF.